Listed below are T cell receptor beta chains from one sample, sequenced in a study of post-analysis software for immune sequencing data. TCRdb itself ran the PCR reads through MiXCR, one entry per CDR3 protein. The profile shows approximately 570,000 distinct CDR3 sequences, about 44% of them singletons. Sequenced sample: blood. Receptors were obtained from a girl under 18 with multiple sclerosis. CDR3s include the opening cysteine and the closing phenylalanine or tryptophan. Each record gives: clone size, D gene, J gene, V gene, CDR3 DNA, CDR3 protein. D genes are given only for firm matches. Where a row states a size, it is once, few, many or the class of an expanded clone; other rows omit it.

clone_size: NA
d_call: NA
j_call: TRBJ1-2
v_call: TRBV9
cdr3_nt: TGTGCCAGCAGCGTGCAGGGAGACCCCCAGACTGGCTACACCTTC
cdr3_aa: CASSVQGDPQTGYTF

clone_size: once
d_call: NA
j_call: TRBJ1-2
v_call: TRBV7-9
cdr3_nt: TGTGCCAGCAGCTTTCCGGAATCTAACTATGGCTACACCTTC
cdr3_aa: CASSFPESNYGYTF

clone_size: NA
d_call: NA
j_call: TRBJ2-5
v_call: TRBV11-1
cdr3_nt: TGTGCCAGCAGGCCCAGGGCTCGGGAGACCCAGTACTTC
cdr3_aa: CASRPRARETQYF

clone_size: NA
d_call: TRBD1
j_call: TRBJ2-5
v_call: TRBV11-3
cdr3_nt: TGTGCCAGCAGCTTCGGACAGGTCAAGACCCAGTACTTC
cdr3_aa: CASSFGQVKTQYF

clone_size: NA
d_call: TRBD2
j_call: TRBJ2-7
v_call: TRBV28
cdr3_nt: TGTGCCAGCAGTTTCCGGACTAGCGGGAGTTACGAGCAGTACTTC
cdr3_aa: CASSFRTSGSYEQYF

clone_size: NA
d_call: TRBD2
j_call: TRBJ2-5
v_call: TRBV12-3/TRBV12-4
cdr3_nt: TGTGCCAGCAGTGCCCAGGGACTAGCAGAGACCCAGTACTTC
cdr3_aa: CASSAQGLAETQYF

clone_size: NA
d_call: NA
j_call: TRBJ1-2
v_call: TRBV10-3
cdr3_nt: TGTGCCATCAGTGAGACAAACTATGGCTACACCTTC
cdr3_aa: CAISETNYGYTF

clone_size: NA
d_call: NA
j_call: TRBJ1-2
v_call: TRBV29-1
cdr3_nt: TGCAGCGTTCTCGGGGCGCTTGGCTACACCTTC
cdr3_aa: CSVLGALGYTF

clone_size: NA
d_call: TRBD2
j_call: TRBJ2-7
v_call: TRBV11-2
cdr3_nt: TGTGCCAGCAGCCCGGAAGGTGGGCGACTAGCCCACGAGCAGTACTTC
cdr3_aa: CASSPEGGRLAHEQYF

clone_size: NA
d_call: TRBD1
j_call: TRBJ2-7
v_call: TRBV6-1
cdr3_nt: TGTGCCAACAGTTGGACAGGCACCCCCTACGAGCAGTACTTC
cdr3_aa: CANSWTGTPYEQYF

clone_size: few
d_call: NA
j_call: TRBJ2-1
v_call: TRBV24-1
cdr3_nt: TGTGCCACCAGCCTTAGGGGGGGCAATGAGCAGTTCTTC
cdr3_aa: CATSLRGGNEQFF

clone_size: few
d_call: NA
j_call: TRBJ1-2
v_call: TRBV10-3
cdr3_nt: TGTGCCATCAGTCTTCCGAGCTATGGCTACACCTTC
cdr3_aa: CAISLPSYGYTF

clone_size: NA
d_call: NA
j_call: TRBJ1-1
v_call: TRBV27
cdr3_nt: TGTGCCAGCAGTCCTCGGATAGGGCAAAGTGAAGCTTTCTTT
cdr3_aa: CASSPRIGQSEAFF

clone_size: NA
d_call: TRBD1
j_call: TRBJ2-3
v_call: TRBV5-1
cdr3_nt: TGCGCCAGCAGTCGATCAGGGACAGGGACCGATACGCAGTATTTT
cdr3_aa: CASSRSGTGTDTQYF

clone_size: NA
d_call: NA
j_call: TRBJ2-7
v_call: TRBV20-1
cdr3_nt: TGCAGTGCTAGTGATTCAGGGAGCTCCTACGAGCAGTACTTC
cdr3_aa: CSASDSGSSYEQYF

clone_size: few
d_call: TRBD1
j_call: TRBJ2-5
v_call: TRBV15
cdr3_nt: TGTGCCACCAGCCTAGGGACAGGGGACAACCAAGAGACCCAGTACTTC
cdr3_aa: CATSLGTGDNQETQYF

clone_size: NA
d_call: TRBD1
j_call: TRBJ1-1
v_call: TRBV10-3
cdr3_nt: TGTGCCATACGAGGACAGGCTTACATGAACACTGAAGCTTTCTTT
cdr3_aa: CAIRGQAYMNTEAFF

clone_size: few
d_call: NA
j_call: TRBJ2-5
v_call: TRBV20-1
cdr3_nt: TGCAGTGCTACAGGGCAAGGGACCCAGTACTTC
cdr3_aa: CSATGQGTQYF

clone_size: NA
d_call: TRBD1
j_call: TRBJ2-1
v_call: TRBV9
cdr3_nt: TGTGCCAGCAGCCCAACGACAGGGGACAATGAGCAGTTCTTC
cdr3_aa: CASSPTTGDNEQFF

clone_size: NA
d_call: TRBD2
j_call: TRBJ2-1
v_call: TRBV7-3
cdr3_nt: TGTGCCAGCAGCCATGGGCGCGGGGGGGCGTGGGATGAGCAGTTCTTC
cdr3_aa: CASSHGRGGAWDEQFF

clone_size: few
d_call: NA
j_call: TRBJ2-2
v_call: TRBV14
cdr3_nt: TGTGCCAGCAGCCAAGAGGGGGGCGACGCAGGCACCGGGGAGCTGTTTTTT
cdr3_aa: CASSQEGGDAGTGELFF

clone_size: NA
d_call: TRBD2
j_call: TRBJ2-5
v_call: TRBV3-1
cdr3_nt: TGTGCCAGCAGCCACCTAGCGGGAGGGGGAGCAGAGACCCAGTACTTC
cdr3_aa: CASSHLAGGGAETQYF

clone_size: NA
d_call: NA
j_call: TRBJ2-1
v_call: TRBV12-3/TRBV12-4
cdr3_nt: TGTGCCAGCAGACAACTAGAACCAGGGCATGAGCAGTTCTTC
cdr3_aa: CASRQLEPGHEQFF

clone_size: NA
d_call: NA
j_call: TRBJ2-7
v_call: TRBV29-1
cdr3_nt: TGCAGCGCCCACACAGGGCACTCCTACGAGCAGTACTTC
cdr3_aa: CSAHTGHSYEQYF

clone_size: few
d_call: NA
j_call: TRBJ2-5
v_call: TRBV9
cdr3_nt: TGTGCCAGCAGCGTAAACAGTCCCCTGACCGGGGAGACCCAGTACTTC
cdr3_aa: CASSVNSPLTGETQYF

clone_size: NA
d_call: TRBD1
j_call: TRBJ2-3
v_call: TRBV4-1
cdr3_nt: TGCGCCAGCAGCCAGCTGGACAGGGGGTACACAGATACGCAGTATTTT
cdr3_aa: CASSQLDRGYTDTQYF

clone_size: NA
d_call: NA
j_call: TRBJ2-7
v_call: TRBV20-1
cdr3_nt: TGCAGTGCTAGAGAGGGGCGGGTGTCCCACTACGAGCAGTACTTC
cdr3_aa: CSAREGRVSHYEQYF

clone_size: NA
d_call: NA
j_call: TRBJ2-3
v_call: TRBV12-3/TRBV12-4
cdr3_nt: TGTGCCAGCAGCGCGGGGTTAGTCGGGGCAGATACGCAGTATTTT
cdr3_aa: CASSAGLVGADTQYF

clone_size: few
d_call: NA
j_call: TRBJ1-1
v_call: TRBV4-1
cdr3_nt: TGCGCCAGCAGCCAAAGTCTAAGCCGAAGGAGCACTGAAGCTTTCTTT
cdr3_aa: CASSQSLSRRSTEAFF

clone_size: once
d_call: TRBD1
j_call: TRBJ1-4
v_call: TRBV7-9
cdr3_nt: TGTGCCAGCAGCGAAACCCGGACAGGGTCTAATGAAAAACTGTTTTTT
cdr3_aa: CASSETRTGSNEKLFF

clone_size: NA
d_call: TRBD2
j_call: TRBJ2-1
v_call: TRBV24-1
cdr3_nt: TGTGCCACCAGTGATTTCCTAGCGGGACAAACCAGGGAGCAGTTCTTC
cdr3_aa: CATSDFLAGQTREQFF

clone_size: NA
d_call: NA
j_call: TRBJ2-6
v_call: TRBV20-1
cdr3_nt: TGCAGTGGTAGACCCTCAGGGGCCGATAGAGGGGCCAACGTCCTGACTTTC
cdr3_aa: CSGRPSGADRGANVLTF

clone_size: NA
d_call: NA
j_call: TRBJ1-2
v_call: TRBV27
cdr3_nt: TGTGCCAGCAGTTCGGACGAAGCCCTTAACTATGGCTACACCTTC
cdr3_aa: CASSSDEALNYGYTF

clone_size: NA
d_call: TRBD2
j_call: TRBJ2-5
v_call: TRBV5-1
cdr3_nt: TGCGCCAGCAGCCACAGCGGGAGGGTCTTCGGGGAGACCCAGTACTTC
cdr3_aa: CASSHSGRVFGETQYF

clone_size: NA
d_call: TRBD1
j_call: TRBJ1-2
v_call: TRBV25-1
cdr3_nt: TGTGCCAGCAGTGACCGGGACAGGGGTCATGGCTACACCTTC
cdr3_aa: CASSDRDRGHGYTF

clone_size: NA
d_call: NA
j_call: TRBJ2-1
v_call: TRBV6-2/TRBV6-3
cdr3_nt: TGTGCCAGCAGTAACGGACTCAATGAGCAGTTCTTC
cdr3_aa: CASSNGLNEQFF

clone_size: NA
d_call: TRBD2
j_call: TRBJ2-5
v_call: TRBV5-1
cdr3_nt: TGCGCCAGCAGCTTGGAGGCGGGAGTGGGTCAAGAGACCCAGTACTTC
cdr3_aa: CASSLEAGVGQETQYF

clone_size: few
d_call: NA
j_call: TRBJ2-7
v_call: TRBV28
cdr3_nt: TGTGCCAGCTTGAAGCCTCGGGACGAGCAGTACTTC
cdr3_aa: CASLKPRDEQYF

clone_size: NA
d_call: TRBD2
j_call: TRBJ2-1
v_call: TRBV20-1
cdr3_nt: TGCAGTGCTAGAGTCGGACTAGCGGGAGATTTGTACAATGAGCAGTTCTTC
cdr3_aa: CSARVGLAGDLYNEQFF

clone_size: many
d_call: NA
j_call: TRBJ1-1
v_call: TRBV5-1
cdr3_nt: TGCGCCAGCAGCTTGGTCGCGACAGACACTGAAGCTTTCTTT
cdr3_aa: CASSLVATDTEAFF

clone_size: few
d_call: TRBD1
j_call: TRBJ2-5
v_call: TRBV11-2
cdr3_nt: TGTGCCAGCAGCGGACAGGGCCTGGGGGAGACCCAGTACTTC
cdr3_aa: CASSGQGLGETQYF

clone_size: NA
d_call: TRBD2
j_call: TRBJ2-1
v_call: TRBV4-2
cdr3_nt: TGTGCCAGCAGCCAAGAGGGACTAGCGGGGTGGGGCGCCTACAATGAGCAGTTCTTC
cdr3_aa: CASSQEGLAGWGAYNEQFF

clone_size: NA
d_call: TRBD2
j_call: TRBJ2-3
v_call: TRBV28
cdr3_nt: TGTGCCAGCAGTTGGCTAGCGGATAGCACAGATACGCAGTATTTT
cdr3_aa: CASSWLADSTDTQYF

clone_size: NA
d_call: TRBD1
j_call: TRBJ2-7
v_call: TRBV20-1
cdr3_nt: TGCAGTGCTGCGACAGGGCCCCCCGAGCAGTACTTC
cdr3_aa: CSAATGPPEQYF

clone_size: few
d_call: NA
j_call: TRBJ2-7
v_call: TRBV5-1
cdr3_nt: TGCGCCAGCAGCTTGGGTGGGACATTCTCCTACGAGCAGTACTTC
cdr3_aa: CASSLGGTFSYEQYF

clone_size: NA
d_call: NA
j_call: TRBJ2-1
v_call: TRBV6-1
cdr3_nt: TGTGCCAGCGGCGTGGGACATCGGACCTACAATGAGCAGTTCTTC
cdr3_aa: CASGVGHRTYNEQFF

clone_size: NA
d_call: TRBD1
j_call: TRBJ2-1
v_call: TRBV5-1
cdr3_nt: TGCGCCAGCAGCTTGGAGGACAGGAACAATGAGCAGTTCTTC
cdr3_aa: CASSLEDRNNEQFF

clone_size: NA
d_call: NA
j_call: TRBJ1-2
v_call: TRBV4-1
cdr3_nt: TGCGCCAGCAGCCAACCGGGACTTCTCCGGGGAGGCTACACCTTC
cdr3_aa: CASSQPGLLRGGYTF

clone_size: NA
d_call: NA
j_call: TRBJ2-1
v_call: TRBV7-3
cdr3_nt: TGTGCCAGCAGCTTAGGCCCCGGGTCCAATGGGCAGTTCTTC
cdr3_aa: CASSLGPGSNGQFF

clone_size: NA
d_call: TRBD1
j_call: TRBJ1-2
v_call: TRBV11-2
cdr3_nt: TGTGCCAGCAGCTTATCCGGGACAGGGGGCGGCTATGGCTACACCTTC
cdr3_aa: CASSLSGTGGGYGYTF

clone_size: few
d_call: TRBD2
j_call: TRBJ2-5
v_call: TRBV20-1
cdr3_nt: TGCAGTGCTGACACTAGCGATATTGAGACCCAGTACTTC
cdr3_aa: CSADTSDIETQYF

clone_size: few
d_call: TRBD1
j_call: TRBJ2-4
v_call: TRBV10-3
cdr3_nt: TGTGCCACGGGCCGGGACAGGGAAACCAAAAACATTCAGTACTTC
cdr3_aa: CATGRDRETKNIQYF

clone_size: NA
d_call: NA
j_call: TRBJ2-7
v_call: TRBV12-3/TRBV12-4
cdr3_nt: TGTGCCAGCAGTGGGGACTCCCCAAAGCCGTACGAGCAGTACTTC
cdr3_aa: CASSGDSPKPYEQYF

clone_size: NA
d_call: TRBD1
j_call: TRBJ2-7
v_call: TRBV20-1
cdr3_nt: TGCAGTGCTTTGGGACAGGGGAGCTCCTACGAGCAGTACTTC
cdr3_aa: CSALGQGSSYEQYF

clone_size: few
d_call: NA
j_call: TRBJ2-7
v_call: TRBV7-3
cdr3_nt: TGTGCCAGCAGCTTAATGCCCAGCGAGCAGTACTTC
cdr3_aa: CASSLMPSEQYF

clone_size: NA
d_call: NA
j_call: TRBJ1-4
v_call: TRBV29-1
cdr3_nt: TGCAGCGTTGACTTAGAGGGGGTCAGGGAATTCGAAAAACTGTTTTTT
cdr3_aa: CSVDLEGVREFEKLFF

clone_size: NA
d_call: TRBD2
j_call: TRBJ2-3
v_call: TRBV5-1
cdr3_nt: TGCGCCAGCAGCTTGAGTAGCGGGGACACAGATACGCAGTATTTT
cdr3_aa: CASSLSSGDTDTQYF